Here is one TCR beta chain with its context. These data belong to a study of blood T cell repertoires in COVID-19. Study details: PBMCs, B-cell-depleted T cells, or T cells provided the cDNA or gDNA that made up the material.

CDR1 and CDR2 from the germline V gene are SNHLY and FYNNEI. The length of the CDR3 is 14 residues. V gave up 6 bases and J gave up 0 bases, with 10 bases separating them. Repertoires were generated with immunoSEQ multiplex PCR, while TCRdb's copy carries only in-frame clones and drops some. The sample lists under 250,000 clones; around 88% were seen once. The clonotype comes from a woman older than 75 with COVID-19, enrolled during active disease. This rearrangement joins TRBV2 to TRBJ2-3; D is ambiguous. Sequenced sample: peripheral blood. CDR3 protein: CASRPGSSTDTQYF. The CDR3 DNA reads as TGTGCCAGCAGGCCAGGTTCTAGCACAGATACGCAGTATTTT.